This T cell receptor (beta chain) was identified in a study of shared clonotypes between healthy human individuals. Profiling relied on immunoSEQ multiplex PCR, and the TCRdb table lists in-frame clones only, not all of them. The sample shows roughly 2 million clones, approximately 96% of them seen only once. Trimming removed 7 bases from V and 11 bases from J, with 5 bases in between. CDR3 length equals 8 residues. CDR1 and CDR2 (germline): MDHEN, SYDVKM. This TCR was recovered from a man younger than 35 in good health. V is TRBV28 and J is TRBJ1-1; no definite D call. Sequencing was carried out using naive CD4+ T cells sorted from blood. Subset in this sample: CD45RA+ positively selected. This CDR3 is CASNGAFF. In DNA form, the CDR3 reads TGTGCCAGCAACGGCGCTTTCTTT.